This T cell receptor beta chain originates from a study of blood T cell repertoires in COVID-19. Study context: COVID-19 samples collected from the United States, Italy and Spain covered acute and convalescent phases. Sources were T cells, B-cell-depleted T cells, or PBMCs; the material itself was cDNA or gDNA.

Authors' processing steps: Amplification of reference gene primers was used by the study to estimate nucleated cell counts. Some clones are missing from TCRdb's copy, which holds only in-frame ones; the method was immunoSEQ multiplex PCR. V and J calls and clone size are given by that table; D and trimming were obtained from the DNA. The sample lists fewer than 75,000 clones; 87% were seen once. V was pared by 0 bases and J by 5 bases, with 7 bases of the junction left unmatched. The germline gives CDR1 LGHNA, CDR2 YNFKEQ. The CDR3 spans 16 residues. Sequenced: peripheral blood. The V gene is TRBV4-2, the J gene TRBJ2-1; 7 positions agree with TRBD2. This TCR was recovered from a man in his 60s with active or convalescent COVID-19. CDR3 bases: TGTGCCAGCAGCCAAGATACGGCTAGCGGTAACAATGAGCAGTTCTTC. Protein: CASSQDTASGNNEQFF.